Detailed here is one TCR beta chain. No antigen is known for it. Using immunoSEQ multiplex PCR, the repertoire was profiled, and TCRdb retains in-frame clones only, with some absent. The sample includes about 2,500,000 clones, more than 80% of them seen just once. These data come from a study of shared clonotypes between healthy human individuals. V dropped 0 bases and J dropped 7 bases, with 11 bases sitting between them. The germline CDR1 and CDR2 sequences are SGHRS and YFSETQ. The CDR3 loop spans 15 amino acids. Study outcomes and limitations: Rarefaction revealed incomplete sorted-subset sequencing despite large depth. A few donors shared around 5.2% of their naive CD4 clonotypes.

Caucasian adults residing in Nashville, Tennessee made up all the donors. CD4+ cells underwent separation, giving CD45RA+ naive and CD45RA-negative memory subsets. The chain combines TRBV5-1 with TRBJ1-6, with D perhaps matching TRBD1 (6 bases). This clonotype originated in a man between 18 and 35 years old in good health. Sequenced sample: naive CD4+ T cells sorted from blood. Specified subset: CD45RA+ positively selected. CDR3 DNA: TGCGCCAGCAGCTTGGAAACAGGGACGAATTCACCCCTCCACTTT. This gives the protein CASSLETGTNSPLHF.